This is a list of T cell receptor beta chains from one sample in a study of shared clonotypes between healthy human individuals. Generated by immunoSEQ multiplex PCR, the TCRdb table keeps only in-frame clones and is missing some. The repertoire holds roughly 1,600,000 clones, with 98% as singletons. Sample: naive CD4+ T cells sorted from blood. Every receptor here comes from a man under 40 in good health. Both conserved end residues are part of each CDR3. A D gene is named only where the DNA matches it firmly.

D	V	CDR3
NA	TRBV5-1	CASSLEAAYNEQFF
TRBD2	TRBV15	CATSLIGRGVGRLTGELFF
TRBD1	TRBV30	CAWSANRGGYTF
TRBD1	TRBV4-2	CASSQDERQGMGYTF
TRBD1	TRBV6-6	CASGGGQGLNYGYTF
NA	TRBV11-3	CASRQGGARDEQFF
NA	TRBV6-7	CASSNRPKEKLFF
NA	TRBV25-1	CASSEFAGAQYF
TRBD1	TRBV2	CASRKTGVEQYF
TRBD1	TRBV2	CASSDDRVSAFF
TRBD2	TRBV6-4	CASSDTGGPQETQYF
TRBD1	TRBV28	CASRIGTGNEQYF
TRBD2	TRBV10-3	CATRTSFLGNEQFF
TRBD1	TRBV14	CASSQTGTGMREQYF
TRBD1	TRBV5-8	CAILTGPTNTGELFF
NA	TRBV7-2	CASSSIPVIYF